Below, one T cell receptor (beta chain) is given with its context. Each molecule of TCR cDNA was tagged with one unique molecular identifier. MiXCR, applied by TCRdb to the 5' RACE reads, yields one record per CDR3 protein. Of about 27,000 distinct CDR3 sequences in the sample, 6.9% are singletons; the top ten hold around 15%. This record comes from a study of spatial heterogeneity in lung cancer. Study-level information: Detection consistently yielded more beta chains than alpha chains.

Between the trimmed V and J ends, which lost 4 bases and 6 bases, there was a span of 26 bases. Germline V gives CDR1 SGHRS, CDR2 YFSETQ. The CDR3 consists of 18 residues. The time point: sample taken at primary tumor resection. Material for sequencing was whole RNA from tumor, nontumor lung or frozen PBMC, left unsorted. The donor group consisted of some 70 patients who had untreated, early-stage non-small cell lung cancer. The clonotype originates from a male donor with early-stage non-small cell lung cancer. The sequencing used PBMCs, collected at surgery. The chain couples TRBV5-1 to TRBJ2-1; possible D gene TRBD1, 6 bases. CDR3 amino acids: CASSPQSGGPGTVNEQFF. The CDR3, as DNA: TGCGCCAGCAGCCCCCAGAGTGGGGGCCCAGGCACGGTCAATGAGCAGTTCTTC.